The clone carrying this T cell receptor beta chain appeared a few times. Its cognate antigen is unknown. These data originate in a study of identical twins. Findings and limits, study-wide: Cord blood's abundant beta clonotypes had fewer insertions, unlike memory repertoires.

The CDR3 consists of 14 residues. Germline CDR1 and CDR2: SGDLS and YYNGEE. The V end was cut by 2 bases, the J end by 4 bases, with 9 bases between. All donors were healthy, and all were Caucasian. Via MiXCR, TCRdb re-called the 5' RACE reads, giving one row per CDR3 protein. The sample carries about 390,000 distinct CDR3 sequences, around 9% recorded once. The receptor comes from a woman in her forties or fifties in good health. Material: naive T cells sorted from blood. The V gene is TRBV9, the J gene TRBJ2-2; D is ambiguous. The CDR3 here is CASSVTGLTGELFF. For the CDR3, the DNA is TGTGCCAGCAGCGTGACCGGGCTCACCGGGGAGCTGTTTTTT.